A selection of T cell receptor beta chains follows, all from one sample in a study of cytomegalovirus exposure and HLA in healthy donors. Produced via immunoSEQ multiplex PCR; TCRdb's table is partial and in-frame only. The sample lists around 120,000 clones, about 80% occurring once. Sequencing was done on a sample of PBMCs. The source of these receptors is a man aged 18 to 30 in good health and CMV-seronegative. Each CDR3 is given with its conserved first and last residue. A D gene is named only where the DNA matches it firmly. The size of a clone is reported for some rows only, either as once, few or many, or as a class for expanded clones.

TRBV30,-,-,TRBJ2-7,TGTGCCTGGAGCATCCAGTACGAGCAGTACTTC,CAWSIQYEQYF
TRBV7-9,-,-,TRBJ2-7,TGTGCCAGCAGCAGCGACTACGAGCAGTACTTC,CASSSDYEQYF
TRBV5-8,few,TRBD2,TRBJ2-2,TGTGCCAGAGCGGGCGGGAGTTTACTAACCGGGGAGCTGTTTTTT,CARAGGSLLTGELFF
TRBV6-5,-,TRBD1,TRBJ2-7,TGTGCCAGCAGGCCGACAGGGATCAACGAGCAGTACTTC,CASRPTGINEQYF
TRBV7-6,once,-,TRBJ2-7,TGTGCCAGCAGCCCGGGTCGTGCCTACGAGCAGTACTTC,CASSPGRAYEQYF
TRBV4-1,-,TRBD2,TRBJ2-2,TGCGCCAGCGGCCACCCTAGCGGGAGAGGAGGAACCGGGGAGCTGTTTTTT,CASGHPSGRGGTGELFF
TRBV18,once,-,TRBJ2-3,TGTGCCAGCTCACCACCGGGAACAGGGAGCACAGATACGCAGTATTTT,CASSPPGTGSTDTQYF
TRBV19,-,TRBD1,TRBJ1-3,TGTGCCAGTAGTTCCCGGACAGGGGGTCTCTCTGGAAACACCATATATTTT,CASSSRTGGLSGNTIYF
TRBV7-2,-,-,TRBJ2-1,TGTGCCAGCAGCCCCGGGCTAGGGGCCTACAATGAGCAGTTCTTC,CASSPGLGAYNEQFF
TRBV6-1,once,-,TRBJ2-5,TGTGCCAGCAGTGAAGGCGGTCGGGAGACCCAGTACTTC,CASSEGGRETQYF
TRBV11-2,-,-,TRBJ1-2,TGTGCCAGCACTGGGCAGGTTAACTATGGCTACACCTTC,CASTGQVNYGYTF
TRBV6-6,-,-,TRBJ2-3,TGTGCCACCCTAGGTGGTGGCACAGATACGCAGTATTTT,CATLGGGTDTQYF
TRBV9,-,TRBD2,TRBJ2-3,TGTGCCAGCAGCGTAGTAGCGGGGGTGGTAGATACGCAGTATTTT,CASSVVAGVVDTQYF
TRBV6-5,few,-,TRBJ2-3,TGTGCCAGCAGCTCCTCCGAGACAGATACGCAGTATTTT,CASSSSETDTQYF
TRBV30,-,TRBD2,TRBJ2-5,TGTGCCTGGAGTGTCGGACTAGCGGGAGAGACCCAGTACTTC,CAWSVGLAGETQYF
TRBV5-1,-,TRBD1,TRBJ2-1,TGCGCCAGCAGCTACCTCCCGGACAGGGGTAATGAGCAGTTCTTC,CASSYLPDRGNEQFF
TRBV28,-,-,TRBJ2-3,TGTGCCAGCAGGCTCTATGATACGCAGTATTTT,CASRLYDTQYF
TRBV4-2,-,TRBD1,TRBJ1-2,TGTGCCGGCAGCCAAACCGGGACAGCTAACTATGGCTACACCTTC,CAGSQTGTANYGYTF
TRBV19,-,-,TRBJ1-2,TGTGCCAGTAGTATCGGACATTCAAACTATGGCTACACCTTC,CASSIGHSNYGYTF
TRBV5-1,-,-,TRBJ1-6,TGCGCCAGCAGCCAGACGGGGGAGCGGTTTAGTTCACCCCTCCACTTT,CASSQTGERFSSPLHF
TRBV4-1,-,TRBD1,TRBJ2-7,TGCGCCAGCAGCCAAGACGACAGGGGTTCCTACGAGCAGTACTTC,CASSQDDRGSYEQYF
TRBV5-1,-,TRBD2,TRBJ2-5,TGCGCCAGCTCACCGGGACTAGCGGGAGTAGAGACCCAGTACTTC,CASSPGLAGVETQYF
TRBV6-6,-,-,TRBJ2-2,TGTGCCAGCAGTTACTTATGGCGGGAGAACACCGGGGAGCTGTTTTTT,CASSYLWRENTGELFF
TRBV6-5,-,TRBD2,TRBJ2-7,TGTGCCACCATAGCGGGTTCCTCCTACGAGCAGTACTTC,CATIAGSSYEQYF
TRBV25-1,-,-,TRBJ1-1,TGTGCCAGCAGTGTACAGGGATTCTCTTTCTTT,CASSVQGFSFF
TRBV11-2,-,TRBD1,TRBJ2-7,TGTGCCAGCAGCCACCTATACAGGGGCGAGCAGTACTTC,CASSHLYRGEQYF
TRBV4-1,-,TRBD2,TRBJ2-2,TGCGCCAGCAGCTTCAGGACTAGCGGGGCCACAAACACCGGGGAGCTGTTTTTT,CASSFRTSGATNTGELFF
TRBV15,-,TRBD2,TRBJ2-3,TGTGCCACCAGGAAACTAGCGGGAGGGCCAGACACGGCAGATACGCAGTATTTT,CATRKLAGGPDTADTQYF
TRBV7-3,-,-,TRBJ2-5,TGTGCCAGCAGCTTAGGAGGTCAGGAGACCCAGTACTTC,CASSLGGQETQYF
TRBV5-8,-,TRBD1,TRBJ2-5,TGTGCCAGCAGCTTGAGGACAGGGGGCCCAGAGACCCAGTACTTC,CASSLRTGGPETQYF
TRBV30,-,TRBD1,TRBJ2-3,TGTGCCTGGAGTGCGGGACAGAAGACAGATACGCAGTATTTT,CAWSAGQKTDTQYF
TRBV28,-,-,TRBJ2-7,TGTGCCAGCAGTTTTGACTGGTCGGTCACATCCTACGAGCAGTACTTC,CASSFDWSVTSYEQYF
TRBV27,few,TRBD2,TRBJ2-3,TGTGCCAGCAGTTCGACTAGCGGGGGCACAGATACGCAGTATTTT,CASSSTSGGTDTQYF
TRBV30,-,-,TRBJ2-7,TGTGCCTGGAGTGTAGTCGGTGGCGGTGGCGGGCAGTACTTC,CAWSVVGGGGGQYF
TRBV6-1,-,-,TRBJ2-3,TGTGCCAGCAGCCTAGACGCAGATACGCAGTATTTT,CASSLDADTQYF
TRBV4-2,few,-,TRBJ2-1,TGTGCCAGCAGCCAAGAACTTGGTGAGCAGTTCTTC,CASSQELGEQFF
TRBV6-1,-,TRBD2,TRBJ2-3,TGTGCCGGGGAGGGCCACACAGATACGCAGTATTTT,CAGEGHTDTQYF
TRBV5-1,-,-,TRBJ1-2,TGCGCCAGCAGCTTCTCCGGGGCGGGGGTCTATGGCTACACCTTC,CASSFSGAGVYGYTF
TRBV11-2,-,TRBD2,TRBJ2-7,TGTGCCAGCAGCTACTTACTAGCGGGAGGGCTTGCTGGGAACGAGCAGTACTTC,CASSYLLAGGLAGNEQYF
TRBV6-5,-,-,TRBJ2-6,TGTGCCAGCATTTTATCGGGGGCCAACGTCCTGACTTTC,CASILSGANVLTF
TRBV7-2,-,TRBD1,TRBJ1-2,TGTGCCAGCAGCCCAGACAGGGTTTGGGGCTACACCTTC,CASSPDRVWGYTF
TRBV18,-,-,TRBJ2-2,TGTGCCAGCTCATCCGCAGAATCCGGGGAGCTGTTTTTT,CASSSAESGELFF
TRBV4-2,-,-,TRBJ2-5,TGTGCCAGCAGCCAAGACCGGGAGACCCAGTACTTC,CASSQDRETQYF
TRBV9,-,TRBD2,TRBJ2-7,TGTGCCAGCAGCCCTGGGACTAGCGGATACGAGCAGTACTTC,CASSPGTSGYEQYF
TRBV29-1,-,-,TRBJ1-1,TGCAGCGTTGGAGGCCGCTCGGAGGTTGGCACTGAAGCTTTCTTT,CSVGGRSEVGTEAFF
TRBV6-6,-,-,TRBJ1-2,TGTGCCAGCAGTTACTTGCCTTTCAGCTATGGCTACACCTTC,CASSYLPFSYGYTF
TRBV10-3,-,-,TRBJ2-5,TGTGCCATCAGCTCGGTCGGGACTGGGGGGGAGACCCAGTACTTC,CAISSVGTGGETQYF
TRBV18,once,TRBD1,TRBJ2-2,TGTGCCAGCTCCACCACCGGGACAGGGAACACCGGGGAGCTGTTTTTT,CASSTTGTGNTGELFF
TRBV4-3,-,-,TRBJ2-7,TGCGCCAGCAGCCAAGAGCCAGGGGCCTACGAGCAGTACTTC,CASSQEPGAYEQYF
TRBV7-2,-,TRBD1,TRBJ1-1,TGTGCCAGCAGCCTCGGACAGGGAGTAAGGACTGAAGCTTTCTTT,CASSLGQGVRTEAFF
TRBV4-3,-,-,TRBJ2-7,TGCGCCAGCAGCCCCGGGCAGGGATCCTACGAGCAGTACTTC,CASSPGQGSYEQYF
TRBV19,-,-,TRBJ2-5,TGTGCCAGTAGTACCTATAGCGGAAACCAAGAGACCCAGTACTTC,CASSTYSGNQETQYF
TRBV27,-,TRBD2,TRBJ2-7,TGTGCCAGCAGTCGTAGCGGGAGGGCCCACGAGCAGTACTTC,CASSRSGRAHEQYF
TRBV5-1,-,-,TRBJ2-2,TGCGCCAGCAGACGGACTCCAAACACCGGGGAGCTGTTTTTT,CASRRTPNTGELFF
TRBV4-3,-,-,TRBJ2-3,TGCGCCAGCAGCCACCCGCCAAGTCGCGCGCAGTATTTT,CASSHPPSRAQYF
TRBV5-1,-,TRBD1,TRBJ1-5,TGCGCCAGCCGGACAGGGATCGCGGATCAGCCCCAGCATTTT,CASRTGIADQPQHF